This T cell receptor beta chain was sequenced for a study of CD8 T cells in ankylosing spondylitis (dated by TCRdb to 2015 to 2018). Background on the whole study: T cell receptor beta repertoires were profiled in healthy donors and ankylosing spondylitis patients so that disease-linked TCR variants could be found. The full study cohort comprised around 25 ankylosing spondylitis patients and 85 to 120 healthy donors. Samples of peripheral blood were taken, and for ankylosing spondylitis patients, synovial fluid was collected as well. Study-wide findings and limitations: The disease-linked clones were reported to be significantly enriched in matched synovial fluid samples from ankylosing spondylitis patients. Some motif variants had previously been reported in the synovial fluid and blood of reactive arthritis patients, which suggests shared mechanisms of disease initiation. Blood from ankylosing spondylitis patients appeared to be characterized by a TCR beta motif composed of 7 to 9 highly homologous amino acid variants. In peripheral blood, the disease-linked clones were found at relatively low frequencies and had a CD8+ phenotype.

The sample was run on an Illumina HiSeq 2500. TCR beta libraries were prepared by quantitative 5'-RACE with molecular barcodes. For the original study's pipeline: To identify disease-linked TCR variants, a new computational method was used, one built on a probabilistic model of VDJ rearrangement. The public reads were quality trimmed at Q25 with fastp and then assembled into clones with MiXCR by TCRdb, keeping productive beta chains. Rows are unified per CDR3 protein, each entry keeping the most common DNA and genes. The V and J calls come from TCRdb's annotation, not from the publication. The sample yields about 270,000 distinct CDR3 sequences; under 35% were counted once. Around 4.4% of the sample comes from the top ten. Worth noting for this clonotype: The clone's antigen remains unknown. Base-call qualities are not available, and no considerably larger clone is one nucleotide away.

From its cysteine to its phenylalanine, the CDR3 spans 9 amino acids. Of all the DNA, just the CDR3 is kept, 27 bases in frame from base 1. Trimming at the junction amounts to 7 bases on V and 10 bases on J, and the germline ends lie 8 bases apart. CDR1 GTSNPN and CDR2 SVGIG were looked up in the germline V gene (reference sequence). The chain was built from TRBV30 and TRBJ2-1; the D gene identity is not certain. This receptor was identified in a male donor with ankylosing spondylitis or in good health (not recorded which). Input material: blood, either unsorted or a sorted T cell fraction (not recorded which). The CDR3 region has the sequence CASRREQFF. The bases read TGTGCCTCCCGTAGGGAGCAGTTCTTC.